The sample holds one count of the clone carrying this T cell receptor beta chain. Its antigen is as yet unknown. TCRdb's table, derived via immunoSEQ multiplex PCR, lists solely in-frame clones and lacks some. The table has about 1,800,000 clones, about 94% seen once; the top ten hold roughly 1%. Naivety among CD8 cells was defined by CD45RO negativity and positive CCR7 selection, thereby excluding terminally differentiated effector memory CD45RA+ cells. Caucasian adults living in Nashville, Tennessee, provided all samples. The sample is drawn from a study of shared clonotypes between healthy human individuals. Study-level results: Clonotypes not shared had lower generation probabilities than those common to all four donors. It was observed that 5% to 6.5% of naive CD4 clonotypes were shared across several donors.

Sequences were obtained from naive CD8+ T cells sorted from blood. The source is a man aged 18 to 30 in good health.

CDR3 DNA: TGCAGTGCTAGGGAGCGAGGTGAGCAGTTCTTC. Residues: CSARERGEQFF. The rearrangement links TRBV20-1 to TRBJ2-1; no definite D call. V lost 3 bases to trimming and J lost 9 bases, with 9 bases between them. Germline V CDR1 and CDR2: DFQATT, SNEGSKA (reference sequence). The length of the CDR3 is 11 residues.